This T cell receptor beta chain was sequenced in a study of T cells in Graves' hyperthyroidism and ophthalmopathy. Study at large: Pretreatment peripheral blood was obtained at initial diagnosis.

TCR beta CDR3 region amplification was performed from RNA transcripts. The HTBI primer set drove a first-round RT-PCR of the TCR CDR3. TCRdb reprocessed the multiplex PCR reads with MiXCR, giving one entry per CDR3 protein. Of approximately 630,000 distinct CDR3 sequences in the sample, under 20% were seen once. The V and J ends lost 0 bases and 1 base respectively, with 9 bases between them. Germline CDR1 is LNHNV and CDR2 is YYDKDF (reference sequence). The CDR3 is 16 amino acids. Exclusion of patients followed from uncontrolled infection, other autoimmune disease, pregnancy or lactation. Diagnosing involved the use of clinical symptoms, serum thyroxine and TRAb, thyroid ultrasound and orbital computed tomography.

The chain recombines TRBV15 with TRBJ2-2; D unclear. The sequence derives from a woman aged 30 to 39 with Graves' hyperthyroidism. Sequenced sample: blood. The CDR3 reads CATSRDPSGNTGELFF. The CDR3 region has the DNA TGTGCCACCAGCAGAGACCCGAGTGGGAACACCGGGGAGCTGTTTTTT. The complete variable domain, with remaining parts taken from reference TRBV15 and TRBJ2-2, reads DAMVIQNPRYQVTQFGKPVTLSCSQTLNHNVMYWYQQKSSQAPKLLFHYYDKDFNNEADTPDNFQSRRPNTSFCFLDIRSPGLGDTAMYLCATSRDPSGNTGELFFGEGSRLTVL.